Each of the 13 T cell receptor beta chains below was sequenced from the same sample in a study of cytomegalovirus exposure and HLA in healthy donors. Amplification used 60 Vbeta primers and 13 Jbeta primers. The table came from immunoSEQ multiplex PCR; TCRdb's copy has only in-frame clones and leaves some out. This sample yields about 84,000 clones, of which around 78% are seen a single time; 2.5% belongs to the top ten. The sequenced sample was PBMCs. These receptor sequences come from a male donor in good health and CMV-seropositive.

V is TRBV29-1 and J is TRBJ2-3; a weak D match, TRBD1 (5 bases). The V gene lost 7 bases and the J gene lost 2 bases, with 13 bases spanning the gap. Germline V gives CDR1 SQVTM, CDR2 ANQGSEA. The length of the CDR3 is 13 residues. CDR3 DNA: TGCAGCGCCGCAGGGAAGTCCACAGATACGCAGTATTTT. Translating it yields CSAAGKSTDTQYF.

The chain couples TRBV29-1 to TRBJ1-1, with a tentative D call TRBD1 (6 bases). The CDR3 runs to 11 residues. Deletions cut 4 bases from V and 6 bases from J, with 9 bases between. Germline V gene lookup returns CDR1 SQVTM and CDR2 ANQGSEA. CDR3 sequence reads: CSVVRTAEAFF. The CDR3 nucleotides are TGCAGCGTTGTACGGACAGCTGAAGCTTTCTTT.

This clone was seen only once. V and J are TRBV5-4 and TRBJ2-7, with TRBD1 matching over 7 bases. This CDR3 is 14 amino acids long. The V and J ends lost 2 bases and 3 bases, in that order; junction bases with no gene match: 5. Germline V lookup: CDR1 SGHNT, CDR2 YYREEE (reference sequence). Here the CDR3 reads CASSFPGQFYEQYF. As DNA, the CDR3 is TGTGCCAGCAGCTTCCCGGGACAGTTCTACGAGCAGTACTTC.

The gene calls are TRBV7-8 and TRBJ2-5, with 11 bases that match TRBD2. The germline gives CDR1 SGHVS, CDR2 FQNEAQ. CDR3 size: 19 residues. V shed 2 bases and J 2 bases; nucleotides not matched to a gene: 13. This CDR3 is CASSLRGSTSGKKQETQYF. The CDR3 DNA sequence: TGTGCCAGCAGCTTAAGGGGTTCGACTAGCGGGAAGAAACAAGAGACCCAGTACTTC.

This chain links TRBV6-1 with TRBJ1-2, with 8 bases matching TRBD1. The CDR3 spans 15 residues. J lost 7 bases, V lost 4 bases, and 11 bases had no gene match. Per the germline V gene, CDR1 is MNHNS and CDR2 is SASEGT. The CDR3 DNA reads TGTGCCAGCAGTGCCCAGGGGGCGCTGATTGTTGGCTACACCTTC. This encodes CASSAQGALIVGYTF.

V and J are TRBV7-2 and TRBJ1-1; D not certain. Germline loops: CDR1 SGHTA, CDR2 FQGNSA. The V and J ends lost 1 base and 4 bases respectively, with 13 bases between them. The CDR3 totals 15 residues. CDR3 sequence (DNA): TGTGCCAGCAGCTTAGGGTCCCAGGTCGGCACTGAAGCTTTCTTT. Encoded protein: CASSLGSQVGTEAFF.

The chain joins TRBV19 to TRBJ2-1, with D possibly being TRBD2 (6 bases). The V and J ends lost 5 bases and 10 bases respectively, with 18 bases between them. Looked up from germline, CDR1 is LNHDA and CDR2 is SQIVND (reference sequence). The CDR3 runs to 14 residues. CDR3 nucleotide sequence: TGTGCCAGTAGTCTCCGGGTCCTAGGAGGGGAGCAGTTCTTC. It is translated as CASSLRVLGGEQFF.

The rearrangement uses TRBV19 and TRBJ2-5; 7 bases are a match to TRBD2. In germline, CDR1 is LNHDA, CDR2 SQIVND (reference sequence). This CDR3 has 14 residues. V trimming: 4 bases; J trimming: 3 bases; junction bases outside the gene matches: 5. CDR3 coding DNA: TGTGCCAGTAGTAGCGGGAGATGGGAAGAGACCCAGTACTTC. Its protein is CASSSGRWEETQYF.

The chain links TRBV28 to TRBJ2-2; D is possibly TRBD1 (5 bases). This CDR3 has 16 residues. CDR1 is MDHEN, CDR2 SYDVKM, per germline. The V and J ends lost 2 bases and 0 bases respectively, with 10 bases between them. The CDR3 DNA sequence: TGTGCCAGCAGTTTAGGTGTCAGGGCGAACACCGGGGAGCTGTTTTTT. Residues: CASSLGVRANTGELFF.

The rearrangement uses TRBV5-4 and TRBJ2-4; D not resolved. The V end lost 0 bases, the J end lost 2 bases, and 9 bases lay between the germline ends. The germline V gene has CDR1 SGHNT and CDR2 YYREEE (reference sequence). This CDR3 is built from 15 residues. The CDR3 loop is CASSLVGGPKNIQYF. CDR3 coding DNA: TGTGCCAGCAGCTTGGTCGGCGGTCCCAAAAACATTCAGTACTTC.

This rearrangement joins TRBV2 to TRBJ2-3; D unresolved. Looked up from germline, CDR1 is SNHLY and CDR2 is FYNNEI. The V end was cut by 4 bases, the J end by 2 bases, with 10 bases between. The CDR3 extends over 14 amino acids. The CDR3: CASSVDRLTDTQYF. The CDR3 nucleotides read TGTGCCAGCAGTGTTGACCGACTCACAGATACGCAGTATTTT.

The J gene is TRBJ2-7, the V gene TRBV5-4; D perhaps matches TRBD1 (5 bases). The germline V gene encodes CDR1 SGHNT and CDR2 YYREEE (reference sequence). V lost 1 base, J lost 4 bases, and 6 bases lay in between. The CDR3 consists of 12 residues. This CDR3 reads CASSLPGYEQYF. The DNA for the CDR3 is TGTGCCAGCAGCTTGCCAGGGTACGAGCAGTACTTC.

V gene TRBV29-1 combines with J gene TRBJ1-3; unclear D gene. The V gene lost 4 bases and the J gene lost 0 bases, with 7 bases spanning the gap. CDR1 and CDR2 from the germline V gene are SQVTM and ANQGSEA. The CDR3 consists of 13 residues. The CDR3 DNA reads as TGCAGCGTTGGACTCCACTCTGGAAACACCATATATTTT. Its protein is CSVGLHSGNTIYF.